A selection of T cell receptor beta chains follows, all from one sample in a study of shared clonotypes between healthy human individuals. The data were produced by immunoSEQ multiplex PCR, yet TCRdb's version contains in-frame clones alone and is incomplete. Of over a million clones listed, around 95% are singletons. The sample was naive CD4+ T cells sorted from blood. These receptors all come from a man aged 30 to 45 in good health. Both conserved end residues are part of each CDR3. A D gene is named only where the DNA matches it firmly. Size is stated for part of the rows, as once, few or many counts, or as a class when the clone is expanded.

>-|-|TRBV5-4|TRBJ2-3
CASSLGGRAGGDTQYF
TGTGCCAGCAGCTTGGGGGGGAGAGCCGGTGGAGATACGCAGTATTTT
>-|-|TRBV19|TRBJ1-3
CASSIVGQTRSGNTIYF
TGTGCCAGTAGTATTGTGGGGCAGACCCGCTCTGGAAACACCATATATTTT
>-|TRBD1|TRBV5-1|TRBJ2-7
CASSRGTGSSYEQYF
TGCGCCAGCTCCCGGGGGACAGGGTCTTCCTACGAGCAGTACTTC
>-|TRBD2|TRBV28|TRBJ2-1
CASSVRTSGRFGAYNEQFF
TGTGCCAGCAGTGTACGCACTAGCGGGAGATTTGGGGCCTACAATGAGCAGTTCTTC
>few|-|TRBV14|TRBJ1-2
CASSHSGYGYTF
TGTGCCAGCAGCCACTCAGGCTATGGCTACACCTTC
>-|-|TRBV9|TRBJ1-3
CASTKEASGNTIYF
TGTGCCAGCACCAAAGAGGCTTCTGGAAACACCATATATTTT
>once|-|TRBV19|TRBJ2-4
CASSIPELAKNIQYF
TGTGCCAGTAGTATCCCCGAACTAGCCAAAAACATTCAGTACTTC
>-|TRBD2|TRBV7-6|TRBJ2-1
CASSKRGTSGGNEQFF
TGTGCCAGCAGCAAACGTGGGACTAGCGGGGGGAATGAGCAGTTCTTC
>-|-|TRBV5-6|TRBJ2-3
CASSLFLDTLTADTQYF
TGTGCCAGCAGCTTATTCCTCGACACCCTGACGGCAGATACGCAGTATTTT
>-|-|TRBV7-2|TRBJ2-7
CASSLGPPDGILF
TGTGCCAGCAGCCTGGGACCCCCCGACGGGATTCTTTTC
>-|-|TRBV18|TRBJ1-1
CASSRKGPSTQNTEAFF
TGTGCCAGCTCACGCAAAGGCCCCTCTACCCAGAACACTGAAGCTTTCTTT
>few|-|TRBV7-9|TRBJ1-2
CASSPSRGYTF
TGTGCCAGCAGCCCCTCCCGTGGCTACACCTTC
>-|TRBD2|TRBV18|TRBJ2-7
CASSSLAGVIHEQYF
TGTGCCAGCTCATCCTTAGCGGGAGTGATCCACGAGCAGTACTTC
>-|TRBD2|TRBV2|TRBJ2-1
CATYDPGLAANEQFF
TGTGCCACATACGATCCGGGACTAGCGGCCAATGAGCAGTTCTTC
>-|-|TRBV15|TRBJ2-7
CATSRGQGGYEQYF
TGTGCCACCAGCAGAGGTCAAGGCGGGTACGAGCAGTACTTC
>-|-|TRBV4-1|TRBJ2-1
CASSLPGRGANEQFF
TGCGCCAGCAGCCTGCCTGGGAGAGGGGCCAATGAGCAGTTCTTC
>-|TRBD2|TRBV11-3|TRBJ2-1
CASSLMEREGHEQFF
TGTGCCAGCAGCTTAATGGAGCGGGAGGGCCATGAGCAGTTCTTC
>-|-|TRBV18|TRBJ1-5
CASSSSAGPPSHF
TGTGCCAGCTCATCGAGCGCGGGGCCTCCGTCCCATTTT
>-|-|TRBV11-2|TRBJ2-1
CASSLGDSPTYNEQFF
TGTGCCAGCAGCTTAGGGGACTCCCCTACCTACAATGAGCAGTTCTTC
>-|-|TRBV30|TRBJ1-4
CAWSVPRGLLGATNEKLFF
TGTGCCTGGAGTGTCCCTAGGGGGTTGCTGGGAGCAACTAATGAAAAACTGTTTTTT
>-|-|TRBV5-1|TRBJ2-5
CASSSQDQETQYF
TGCGCCAGCAGCTCGCAGGATCAAGAGACCCAGTACTTC
>-|TRBD2|TRBV19|TRBJ2-1
CASSTTSGWFNEQFF
TGTGCCAGTAGTACGACTAGCGGGTGGTTCAATGAGCAGTTCTTC
>-|-|TRBV19|TRBJ2-7
CASSTLQKGISSYEQYF
TGTGCCAGTAGTACTCTTCAAAAGGGCATTAGCTCCTACGAGCAGTACTTC
>-|-|TRBV5-1|TRBJ2-2
CASSLLRGELFF
TGCGCCAGCAGCTTGCTCCGCGGGGAGCTGTTTTTT
>-|TRBD2|TRBV10-3|TRBJ2-7
CAIGGTGLAGSTYEQYF
TGTGCCATCGGGGGGACGGGACTAGCGGGATCCACCTACGAGCAGTACTTC
>-|-|TRBV5-1|TRBJ2-1
CASSLSSPPNNEQFF
TGCGCCAGCAGCTTGTCCAGTCCCCCCAACAATGAGCAGTTCTTC
>-|-|TRBV9|TRBJ2-2
CASSVDVNTGELFF
TGTGCCAGCAGCGTCGACGTAAACACCGGGGAGCTGTTTTTT
>-|-|TRBV9|TRBJ1-2
CASSGHGYTF
TGTGCCAGCAGCGGACACGGCTACACCTTC
>-|-|TRBV2|TRBJ2-7
CASSSNSQGYEQYF
TGTGCCAGCAGTTCAAACTCGCAGGGGTACGAGCAGTACTTC
>once|TRBD1|TRBV6-5|TRBJ1-2
CASRRQGGDNYGYTF
TGTGCCAGCAGACGACAGGGAGGGGACAACTATGGCTACACCTTC
>-|TRBD2|TRBV7-9|TRBJ2-1
CASSSLLAGANEQFF
TGTGCCAGCAGCTCGTTACTAGCGGGAGCCAATGAGCAGTTCTTC
>-|-|TRBV5-1|TRBJ2-7
CASSGSGAYEQYF
TGCGCCAGCAGCGGTAGCGGAGCGTACGAGCAGTACTTC
>once|TRBD1|TRBV5-1|TRBJ2-3
CASSSGQGPNTQYF
TGCGCCAGCAGCTCGGGACAGGGGCCGAATACGCAGTATTTT
>-|-|TRBV9|TRBJ2-3
CASSATTRQDTQYF
TGTGCCAGCAGCGCTACCACAAGGCAAGATACGCAGTATTTT
>-|TRBD2|TRBV5-1|TRBJ2-1
CASSLAAGGDNEQFF
TGCGCCAGCAGCTTGGCTGCGGGAGGGGACAATGAGCAGTTCTTC
>-|-|TRBV11-2|TRBJ2-2
CASSLNLVGRENTGELFF
TGTGCCAGCAGCTTAAACTTGGTGGGGCGGGAGAACACCGGGGAGCTGTTTTTT
>-|-|TRBV4-1|TRBJ1-3
CASSQDGTVLGNTIYF
TGCGCCAGCAGCCAAGATGGAACAGTCCTTGGAAACACCATATATTTT
>-|TRBD1|TRBV19|TRBJ1-3
CASSPDRAGGNTIYF
TGTGCCAGTAGCCCAGACAGGGCCGGGGGAAACACCATATATTTT
>-|-|TRBV28|TRBJ1-2
CASSLGRDGYGYTF
TGTGCCAGCAGTTTAGGCAGGGATGGCTATGGCTACACCTTC
>-|-|TRBV20-1|TRBJ2-7
CSGYTSYEQYF
TGCAGCGGGTATACCTCCTACGAGCAGTACTTC
>-|-|TRBV18|TRBJ2-1
CASSPTRGYNEQFF
TGTGCCAGCTCACCAACTCGGGGTTACAATGAGCAGTTCTTC
>-|-|TRBV7-2|TRBJ2-6
CASSLGGQARGTGANVLTF
TGTGCCAGCAGCTTAGGGGGGCAGGCGAGAGGGACTGGGGCCAACGTCCTGACTTTC
>once|TRBD2|TRBV18|TRBJ2-1
CASSPPKASGVSNEQFF
TGTGCCAGCTCACCACCTAAGGCTAGCGGGGTTAGCAATGAGCAGTTCTTC
>-|-|TRBV5-1|TRBJ2-1
CASSLVSGDNEQFF
TGCGCCAGCAGCTTGGTCTCCGGAGACAATGAGCAGTTCTTC
>-|-|TRBV7-9|TRBJ1-4
CASSLGPRELFF
TGTGCCAGCAGCTTAGGTCCGAGGGAACTGTTTTTT
>-|TRBD2|TRBV5-1|TRBJ2-1
CASGLAGNNEQFF
TGCGCCAGTGGACTAGCGGGGAACAATGAGCAGTTCTTC
>-|-|TRBV21-1|TRBJ2-1
CASIQGEAGGVNEQFF
TGTGCCAGCATCCAAGGGGAGGCGGGGGGAGTCAATGAGCAGTTCTTC
>-|TRBD2|TRBV4-3|TRBJ2-1
CASSQAGGPNEQFF
TGCGCCAGCAGCCAAGCGGGAGGCCCGAATGAGCAGTTCTTC
>once|TRBD2|TRBV7-9|TRBJ2-3
CASSLGASGRARADTQYF
TGTGCCAGCAGCTTAGGGGCTAGCGGGAGGGCCAGGGCAGATACGCAGTATTTT
>-|TRBD1|TRBV9|TRBJ2-1
CASALDRTGYNEQFF
TGTGCCAGCGCCCTGGATCGGACAGGGTACAATGAGCAGTTCTTC
>-|-|TRBV7-2|TRBJ1-3
CASSLDMVPGNTIYF
TGTGCCAGCAGCTTAGATATGGTGCCTGGAAACACCATATATTTT
>-|TRBD2|TRBV7-2|TRBJ2-1
CASSRDLLAGGYNEQFF
TGTGCCAGCAGCCGAGATTTGCTAGCGGGAGGCTACAATGAGCAGTTCTTC
>-|TRBD2|TRBV7-6|TRBJ2-1
CASSLRLAGVQFF
TGTGCCAGCAGCTTAAGGCTAGCGGGAGTCCAGTTCTTC
>-|-|TRBV5-6|TRBJ2-7
CASSLGQLYYEQYF
TGTGCCAGCAGCTTGGGACAGCTTTACTACGAGCAGTACTTC
>-|-|TRBV6-1|TRBJ1-1
CASREDTLNTEAFF
TGTGCCAGCAGGGAGGACACCTTGAACACTGAAGCTTTCTTT
>-|-|TRBV5-5|TRBJ1-2
CASSGLEYRGGYTF
TGTGCCAGCAGCGGTCTTGAGTATAGGGGTGGCTACACCTTC
>-|-|TRBV5-4|TRBJ2-7
CASSSPYEQYF
TGTGCCAGCAGCTCACCATACGAGCAGTACTTC
>-|-|TRBV7-2|TRBJ2-7
CASSTAPGPAYEQYF
TGTGCCAGCAGCACAGCTCCGGGACCCGCCTACGAGCAGTACTTC
>-|-|TRBV11-3|TRBJ2-3
CASSLVYTDTQYF
TGTGCCAGCAGCTTAGTCTACACAGATACGCAGTATTTT
>-|-|TRBV7-2|TRBJ2-7
CASILWAGANEQYF
TGTGCCAGCATCCTATGGGCAGGGGCAAACGAGCAGTACTTC